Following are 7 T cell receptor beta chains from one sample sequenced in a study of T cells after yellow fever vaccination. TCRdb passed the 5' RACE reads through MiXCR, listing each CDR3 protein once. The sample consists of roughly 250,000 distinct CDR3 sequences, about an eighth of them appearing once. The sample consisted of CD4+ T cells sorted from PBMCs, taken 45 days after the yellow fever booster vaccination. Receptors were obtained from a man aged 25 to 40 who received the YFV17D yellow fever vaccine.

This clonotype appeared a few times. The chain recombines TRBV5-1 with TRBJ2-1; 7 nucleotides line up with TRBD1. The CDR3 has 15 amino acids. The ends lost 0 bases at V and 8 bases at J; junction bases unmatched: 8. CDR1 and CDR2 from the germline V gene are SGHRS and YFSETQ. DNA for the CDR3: TGCGCCAGCAGCTTGGCTGACTCCCAGGGGGATGAGCAGTTCTTC. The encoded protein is CASSLADSQGDEQFF.

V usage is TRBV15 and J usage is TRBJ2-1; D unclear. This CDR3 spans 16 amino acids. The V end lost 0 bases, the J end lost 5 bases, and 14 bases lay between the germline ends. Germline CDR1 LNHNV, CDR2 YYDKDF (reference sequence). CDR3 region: CATSRDRPAPHNEQFF. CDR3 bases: TGTGCCACCAGCAGAGACAGGCCTGCACCCCACAATGAGCAGTTCTTC.

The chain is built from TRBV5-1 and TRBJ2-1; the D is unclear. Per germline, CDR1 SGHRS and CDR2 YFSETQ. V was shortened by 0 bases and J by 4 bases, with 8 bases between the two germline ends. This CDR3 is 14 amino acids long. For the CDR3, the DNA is TGCGCCAGCAGCTTGGGTTCCAGGTACAATGAGCAGTTCTTC. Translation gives CASSLGSRYNEQFF.

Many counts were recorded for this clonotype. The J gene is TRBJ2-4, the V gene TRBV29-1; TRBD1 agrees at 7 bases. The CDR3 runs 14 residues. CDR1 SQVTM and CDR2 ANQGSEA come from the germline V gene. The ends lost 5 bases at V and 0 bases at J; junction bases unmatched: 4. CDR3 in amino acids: CSVTGVLAKNIQYF. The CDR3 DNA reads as TGCAGCGTTACAGGGGTACTAGCCAAAAACATTCAGTACTTC.

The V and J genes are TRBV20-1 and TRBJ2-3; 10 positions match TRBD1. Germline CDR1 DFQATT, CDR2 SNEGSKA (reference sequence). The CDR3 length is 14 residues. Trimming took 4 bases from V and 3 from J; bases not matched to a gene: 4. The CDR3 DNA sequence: TGCAGTGCTAAGACAGGGGGCAGAACAGATACGCAGTATTTT. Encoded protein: CSAKTGGRTDTQYF.

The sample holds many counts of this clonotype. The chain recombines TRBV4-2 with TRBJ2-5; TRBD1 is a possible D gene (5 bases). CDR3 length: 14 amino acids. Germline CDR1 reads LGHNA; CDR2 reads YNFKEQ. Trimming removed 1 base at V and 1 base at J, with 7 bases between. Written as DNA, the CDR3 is TGTGCCAGCAGCCAAGGGGGCGGCCAAGAGACCCAGTACTTC. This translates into CASSQGGGQETQYF.

The CDR3 loop is CASSYARTSGRLYEQYF. In nucleotides, the CDR3 is TGTGCCAGCAGTTACGCTAGGACTAGCGGGAGGCTCTACGAGCAGTACTTC. V gene TRBV6-5 combines with J gene TRBJ2-7; the match to TRBD2 covers 14 bases. J lost 3 bases, V lost 2 bases, and 6 bases had no gene match. The V gene's germline CDR1 is MNHEY and CDR2 SVGAGI. The CDR3 length is 17 residues.